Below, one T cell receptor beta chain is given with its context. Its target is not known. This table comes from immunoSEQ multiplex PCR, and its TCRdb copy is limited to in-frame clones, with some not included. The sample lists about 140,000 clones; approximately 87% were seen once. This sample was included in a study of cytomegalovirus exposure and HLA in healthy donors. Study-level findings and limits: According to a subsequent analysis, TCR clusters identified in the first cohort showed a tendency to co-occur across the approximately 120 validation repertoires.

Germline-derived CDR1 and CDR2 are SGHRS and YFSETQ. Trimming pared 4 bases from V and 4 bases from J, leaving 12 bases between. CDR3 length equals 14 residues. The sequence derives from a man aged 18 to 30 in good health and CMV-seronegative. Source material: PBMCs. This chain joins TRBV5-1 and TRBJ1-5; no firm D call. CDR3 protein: CASSTTGINQPQHF. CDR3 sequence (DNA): TGCGCCAGCAGCACGACGGGTATAAATCAGCCCCAGCATTTT.